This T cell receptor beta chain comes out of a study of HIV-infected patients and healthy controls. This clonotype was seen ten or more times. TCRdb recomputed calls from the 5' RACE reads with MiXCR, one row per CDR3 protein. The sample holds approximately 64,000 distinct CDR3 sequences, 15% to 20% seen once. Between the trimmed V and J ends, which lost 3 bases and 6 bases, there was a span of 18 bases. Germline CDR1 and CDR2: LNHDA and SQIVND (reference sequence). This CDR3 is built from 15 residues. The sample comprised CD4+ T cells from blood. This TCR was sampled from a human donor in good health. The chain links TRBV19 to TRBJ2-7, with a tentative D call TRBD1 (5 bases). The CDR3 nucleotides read TGTGCCAGTAGTATTCAGGGTTGGTCCCTCTTCGAGCAGTACTTC. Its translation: CASSIQGWSLFEQYF.